The 18 T cell receptor beta chains presented below share a single source sample, sequenced in a study of blood T cell repertoires in COVID-19. TCRdb keeps only in-frame clones here, not all; method: immunoSEQ multiplex PCR. The sample shows about 440,000 clones, 90% of them seen only once. Input material: PBMCs or T cells enriched from blood (not recorded which). The source is a man younger than 35 who had recovered from COVID-19.

This clone has a handful of counts. The chain links TRBV9 to TRBJ1-1; 8 bases are shared with TRBD1. Germline assignment: CDR1 SGDLS and CDR2 YYNGEE. With V trimmed by 0 bases and J by 4 bases, 8 bases remained unmatched. This CDR3 spans 16 amino acids. CDR3 coding DNA: TGTGCCAGCAGCGTAGGGCCGACAGGGGTGAGCACTGAAGCTTTCTTT. It yields the protein CASSVGPTGVSTEAFF.

The chain is built from TRBV2 and TRBJ2-7; D perhaps matches TRBD1 (5 bases). Per germline, CDR1 SNHLY and CDR2 FYNNEI. This CDR3 is built from 15 residues. With 1 base removed from V and 3 bases from J, the gap between germline ends came to 13 bases. CDR3 region: CASSEGQGIFYEQYF. The CDR3 bases are TGTGCCAGCAGTGAAGGGCAGGGAATCTTCTACGAGCAGTACTTC.

Only one count was recorded for this clone. The rearrangement uses TRBV5-1 and TRBJ1-4; 8 bases align to TRBD1. V dropped 4 bases and J dropped 0; count of bases not matched to a gene: 5. CDR3 length: 16 residues. Germline V gene data show CDR1 as SGHRS and CDR2 as YFSETQ. CDR3 in DNA: TGCGCCAGCAGCCCGGGGACAGGTACAACTAATGAAAAACTGTTTTTT. It specifies CASSPGTGTTNEKLFF.

V gene TRBV30 combines with J gene TRBJ1-1; tentatively, D is TRBD1 (5 bases). The CDR3 loop spans 14 amino acids. Germline assignment: CDR1 GTSNPN and CDR2 SVGIG (reference sequence). With 0 bases removed from V and 3 bases from J, the gap between germline ends came to 11 bases. The CDR3 here is CAWSVLGGDTEAFF. CDR3 DNA sequence: TGTGCCTGGAGTGTACTCGGGGGAGACACTGAAGCTTTCTTT.

With respect to this clone: The limits of the CDR3 on the DNA are not certain, so only TCRdb's listed CDR3 is given. The chain recombines TRBV12-3 or TRBV12-4 with TRBJ1-1; no check of the table's D call, TRBD1, against the DNA was made. Ends included, the CDR3 has 13 residues. The CDR3 here is CASSLSVFGQGAF.

The count of this clone is one. The rearrangement links TRBV10-3 to TRBJ1-2; no definite D call. V was pared by 7 bases and J by 4 bases, with 13 bases between. Germline V gives CDR1 ENHRY, CDR2 SYGVKD. This CDR3 has 13 residues. The CDR3 DNA follows: TGTGCCATCACCCCGGGAATAGGCTATGGCTACACCTTC. Translated: CAITPGIGYGYTF.

The chain recombines TRBV13 with TRBJ1-2; 7 nucleotides match TRBD1. The CDR3 has 13 amino acids. Germline V gene lookup returns CDR1 PRHDT and CDR2 FYEKMQ (reference sequence). With V trimmed by 5 bases and J by 0 bases, 0 bases remained unmatched. CDR3 sequence (DNA): TGTGCCAGCAGCCAGGGGGCTAACTATGGCTACACCTTC. Its translation is CASSQGANYGYTF. Supplemented by reference TRBV13 and TRBJ1-2, the full variable domain reads AAGVIQSPRHLIKEKRETATLKCYPIPRHDTVYWYQQGPGQDPQFLISFYEKMQSDKGSIPDRFSAQQFSDYHSELNMSSLELGDSALYFCASSQGANYGYTFGSGTRLTVV.

This clone was seen just once. CDR3 in DNA: TGTGCCAGCAGCTGGGGGACAGGGTATGAGCAGTTCTTC. Translated, it gives CASSWGTGYEQFF. The V and J genes are TRBV7-2 and TRBJ2-1, with 9 positions matching TRBD1. Unmatched junction bases numbered 3, after V lost 4 bases and J lost 8 bases. CDR1 SGHTA and CDR2 FQGNSA come from the germline V gene. The CDR3 has 13 amino acids.

This chain uses TRBV6-6 with TRBJ2-7, with TRBD1 matching over 10 bases. This CDR3 is 16 amino acids long. J was trimmed by 3 bases and V by 3 bases; bases with no gene match: 8. Germline V CDR1 and CDR2: MNHNY, SVGAGI (reference sequence). The CDR3 sequence is CASSYPTGTGDYEQYF. The CDR3, as DNA: TGTGCCAGCAGTTATCCGACCGGGACAGGGGACTACGAGCAGTACTTC.

The gene calls are TRBV28 and TRBJ2-5; 9 bases agree with TRBD2. Unmatched junction bases numbered 15, after V lost 3 bases and J lost 1 base. Germline lookup yields CDR1 MDHEN and CDR2 SYDVKM. The CDR3 is 19 amino acids. The CDR3 region is CASSFLAGGPREVQETQYF. CDR3 nucleotide sequence: TGTGCCAGCAGTTTCTTGGCGGGAGGGCCACGAGAGGTCCAAGAGACCCAGTACTTC. The full variable domain, its missing parts supplied by reference TRBV28 and TRBJ2-5, is DVKVTQSSRYLVKRTGEKVFLECVQDMDHENMFWYRQDPGLGLRLIYFSYDVKMKEKGDIPEGYSVSREKKERFSLILESASTNQTSMYLCASSFLAGGPREVQETQYFGPGTRLLVL.

The V call is TRBV21-1, the J call TRBJ2-6; the table's TRBD1 call for D was not verified on the DNA. TRBV21-1 corresponds to a pseudogene. The CDR3 totals 16 residues. The CDR3 DNA follows: TGTGCCAGCACCGGACAGGGTAAATATGGGGCCAACGTCCTGACTTTC. Translated: CASTGQGKYGANVLTF.

This chain links TRBV5-1 with TRBJ1-2; the match to TRBD1 covers 10 bases. Germline V gene sequence: CDR1 SGHRS, CDR2 YFSETQ. This CDR3 contains 14 residues. V trimming: 3 bases; J trimming: 6 bases; junction bases outside the gene matches: 5. The CDR3 reads CASSSGTGVNGYTF. CDR3 DNA sequence: TGCGCCAGCAGCTCCGGGACAGGGGTTAATGGCTACACCTTC. Variable domain in full (rest from reference TRBV5-1 and TRBJ1-2): KAGVTQTPRYLIKTRGQQVTLSCSPISGHRSVSWYQQTPGQGLQFLFEYFSETQRNKGNFPGRFSGRQFSNSRSEMNVSTLELGDSALYLCASSSGTGVNGYTFGSGTRLTVV.

V and J are TRBV14 and TRBJ1-3; weak D call: TRBD1 (6 bases). Germline CDR1 is SGHDN and CDR2 is FVKESK. This CDR3 spans 14 amino acids. The V and J ends lost 5 bases and 0 bases respectively, with 8 bases between them. CDR3 sequence: CASSTGISGNTIYF. CDR3 sequence (DNA): TGTGCCAGCAGCACAGGGATCTCTGGAAACACCATATATTTT.

The genes are TRBV7-9 and TRBJ2-5, with a possible D match to TRBD2 (5 bases). Between the trimmed V and J ends, which lost 5 bases and 1 base, there was a span of 11 bases. The CDR3 loop spans 14 amino acids. Germline V gene data show CDR1 as SEHNR and CDR2 as FQNEAQ (reference sequence). The CDR3 region is CASSPSSGQETQYF. CDR3 sequence (DNA): TGTGCCAGCAGCCCTTCCAGCGGCCAAGAGACCCAGTACTTC. Complete variable domain (other parts from reference TRBV7-9 and TRBJ2-5): DTGVSQNPRHKITKRGQNVTFRCDPISEHNRLYWYRQTLGQGPEFLTYFQNEAQLEKSRLLSDRFSAERPKGSFSTLEIQRTEQGDSAMYLCASSPSSGQETQYFGPGTRLLVL.

This sequence joins TRBV9 and TRBJ2-1; unclear D gene. The V and J ends lost 0 bases and 4 bases respectively, with 8 bases between them. Germline-derived CDR1 and CDR2 are SGDLS and YYNGEE. The length of the CDR3 is 14 residues. The CDR3 region has the DNA TGTGCCAGCAGCGTAGAGCTTTATTACAATGAGCAGTTCTTC. Protein: CASSVELYYNEQFF. Combining the CDR3 with reference TRBV9 and TRBJ2-1 gives the whole variable domain DSGVTQTPKHLITATGQRVTLRCSPRSGDLSVYWYQQSLDQGLQFLIQYYNGEERAKGNILERFSAQQFPDLHSELNLSSLELGDSALYFCASSVELYYNEQFFGPGTRLTVL.

The chain employs TRBV27 and TRBJ2-7, with D maybe TRBD2 (5 bases). Trimming shortened V by 5 bases and J by 5 bases, and 19 bases separated the two germline ends. Germline assignment: CDR1 MNHEY and CDR2 SMNVEV (reference sequence). The CDR3 extends over 15 amino acids. CDR3 sequence reads: CASSKRTGNGDEQYF. The CDR3 DNA is TGTGCCAGCAGTAAAAGGACCGGGAACGGGGACGAGCAGTACTTC.

This chain connects TRBV27 to TRBJ1-1; D possibly corresponds to TRBD1 (5 bases). V shed 5 bases and J shed 1 base, with 8 bases lying between them. CDR1 is MNHEY, CDR2 SMNVEV, per germline (reference sequence). The CDR3 length is 13 residues. CDR3: CASSRTPNTEAFF. The CDR3 bases are TGTGCCAGCAGTCGGACACCGAACACTGAAGCTTTCTTT.

The chain carries TRBV4-1 and TRBJ1-2; D is unclear. This CDR3 is 12 amino acids long. Germline V gene data show CDR1 as MGHRA and CDR2 as YSYEKL. Trimming shortened V by 0 bases and J by 8 bases, and 7 bases separated the two germline ends. The CDR3 loop is CASSQELRGYTF. DNA for the CDR3: TGCGCCAGCAGCCAAGAGCTCCGGGGCTACACCTTC.